The 28 T cell receptor beta chains given below trace back to one sample, sequenced in a study of human versus mouse CDR3 diversity and MHC coevolution. This table comes from immunoSEQ multiplex PCR, and its TCRdb copy is limited to in-frame clones, with some not included. Of 86,000 or so clones in the sample, just under 95% were seen once. Sequences were obtained from naive CD4+ T cells from blood. Subset: CD45RO-negative CD62L-positive naive CD4 T cells. The receptors originated from a person aged 25 to 75 in good health.

CDR3 amino acids: CASSPGQPLNEQFF. As DNA, the CDR3 is TGCGCCAGCAGCCCTGGACAGCCCCTCAATGAGCAGTTCTTC. The chain is built from TRBV5-1 and TRBJ2-1, with D possibly TRBD1 on 6 matching bases. CDR3 size: 14 residues. CDR1 is SGHRS, CDR2 YFSETQ, per germline. The V and J ends lost 4 bases and 6 bases respectively, with 14 bases between them.

The chain carries TRBV7-3 and TRBJ2-7; 10 bases map to TRBD2. Germline CDR1 reads SGHTA; CDR2 reads FQGTGA. V dropped 1 base and J dropped 5; count of bases not matched to a gene: 11. The CDR3 consists of 17 residues. The CDR3 bases are TGTGCCAGCAGCTTAAACAGAGTGTCTAGCGGGAGCAACGAGCAGTACTTC. It codes for CASSLNRVSSGSNEQYF.

The chain employs TRBV6-1 and TRBJ1-2, with D perhaps matching TRBD1 (5 bases). Trimming removed 4 bases from V and 1 base from J, with 19 bases in between. The CDR3 consists of 17 residues. Germline CDR1 is MNHNS and CDR2 is SASEGT. CDR3 nucleotides: TGTGCCAGCAGTGGTTTTGCACAGGTTTCCCGTAACTATGGCTACACCTTC. Translation gives CASSGFAQVSRNYGYTF.

The chain combines TRBV10-2 with TRBJ2-7, with a possible D match to TRBD1 (6 bases). From germline, CDR1 is WSHSY and CDR2 SAAADI. The V end lost 3 bases, the J end lost 0 bases, and 9 bases lay between the germline ends. The CDR3 contains 14 residues. The CDR3 here is CASSEQGNSYEQYF. The DNA for the CDR3 is TGCGCCAGCAGTGAACAGGGAAACTCCTACGAGCAGTACTTC.

V gene TRBV5-1 combines with J gene TRBJ1-4, with no clear D. V was cut by 4 bases and J by 4 bases, with 20 bases left in between. The germline V gene encodes CDR1 SGHRS and CDR2 YFSETQ. The CDR3 has 17 residues. CDR3 sequence reads: CASSPGVQAEGNEKLFF. DNA for the CDR3: TGCGCCAGCAGCCCCGGGGTTCAGGCCGAGGGTAATGAAAAACTGTTTTTT.

The V call is TRBV25-1, the J call TRBJ2-5; 8 nucleotides align to TRBD1. With V trimmed by 8 bases and J by 5 bases, 4 bases remained unmatched. The CDR3 contains 12 residues. CDR1 and CDR2 (germline): MGHDK, SYGVNS. As DNA, the CDR3 is TGTGCCAGCTCGGGACAGGCGGAGACCCAGTACTTC. Translated: CASSGQAETQYF.

This chain uses TRBV6-5 with TRBJ2-1; 10 bases match TRBD2. This CDR3 comprises 14 residues. Germline CDR1 and CDR2: MNHEY and SVGAGI. V lost 6 bases and J lost 13; bases outside the gene matches: 12. The CDR3 nucleotides read TGTGCCAGCAGACCGGGACTAGCGATAGGGGAACAGTTCTTC. Residues: CASRPGLAIGEQFF.

The gene calls are TRBV18 and TRBJ1-2; TRBD1 is a possible D gene (6 bases). CDR3 length equals 16 residues. Looked up from germline, CDR1 is KGHSH and CDR2 is LQKENI. Trimming took off 6 bases at V and 0 bases at J, with 17 bases between the two ends. CDR3 loop: CASSLGQTSANYGYTF. The CDR3 DNA is TGTGCCAGCTCCCTTGGACAGACTTCTGCTAACTATGGCTACACCTTC.

V usage is TRBV19 and J usage is TRBJ2-2, with 9 positions matching TRBD1. The CDR3 loop spans 15 amino acids. V was clipped by 8 bases and J by 6 bases; unmatched bases: 10. Germline CDR1 is LNHDA and CDR2 is SQIVND (reference sequence). The CDR3 loop is CASVPGTGFAGELFF. The CDR3 DNA is TGTGCCAGTGTCCCCGGGACAGGGTTCGCCGGGGAGCTGTTTTTT.

V and J are TRBV30 and TRBJ2-7; D call uncertain. The V end was cut by 5 bases, the J end by 3 bases, with 8 bases between. Germline-derived CDR1 and CDR2 are GTSNPN and SVGIG (reference sequence). CDR3 size: 11 residues. Here the CDR3 DNA reads TGTGCCTGGGGGCTACTCTACGAGCAGTACTTC. This sequence encodes CAWGLLYEQYF.

V gene TRBV9 combines with J gene TRBJ2-6; 8 bases line up with TRBD2. V trimming: 0 bases; J trimming: 2 bases; junction bases outside the gene matches: 7. This CDR3 contains 18 residues. Germline values: CDR1 SGDLS, CDR2 YYNGEE. In DNA form, the CDR3 reads TGTGCCAGCAGCGTAGCTACGGGGCGGGGGGCTGGGGCCAACGTCCTGACTTTC. Amino acids: CASSVATGRGAGANVLTF.

The chain joins TRBV7-2 to TRBJ2-7; the match to TRBD2 covers 7 bases. Germline lookup yields CDR1 SGHTA and CDR2 FQGNSA. CDR3 length equals 14 residues. V gave up 4 bases and J gave up 4 bases; unmatched junction bases: 7. Here the CDR3 reads CASSSSGAKYEQYF. The CDR3 bases are TGTGCCAGCAGCTCTAGCGGCGCGAAATACGAGCAGTACTTC.

The chain links TRBV10-1 to TRBJ2-1; 9 bases align to TRBD2. CDR1 and CDR2 (germline): WNHNN, SYGVQD (reference sequence). The CDR3 has 14 amino acids. With V trimmed by 10 bases and J by 9 bases, 13 bases remained unmatched. The DNA of the CDR3 is TGCGCCATTCCCTGGGCGGGAGGGCCAAGTGAGCAGTTCTTC. It specifies CAIPWAGGPSEQFF.

This chain connects TRBV7-6 to TRBJ2-5; TRBD1 agrees at 9 bases. The length of the CDR3 is 13 residues. After removal of 3 bases from V and 6 bases from J, the junction contained 2 bases not matched to a gene. Germline loops: CDR1 SGHVS, CDR2 FNYEAQ. CDR3 residues: CASSLGQGQTQYF. The CDR3 DNA reads as TGTGCCAGCAGCTTGGGACAGGGCCAGACCCAGTACTTC.

This clone was recorded only once. The gene calls are TRBV5-5 and TRBJ1-4, with TRBD1 matching over 10 bases. Germline loops: CDR1 SGHKS, CDR2 YYEKEE (reference sequence). The CDR3 runs 16 residues. Germline trimming cut 4 bases from V and 4 bases from J; bases unmatched to any gene: 7. DNA for the CDR3: TGTGCCAGCAGCCCAGACAGGGGGCGACTTAATGAAAAACTGTTTTTT. It is translated as CASSPDRGRLNEKLFF.

V gene TRBV5-6 combines with J gene TRBJ1-2, with 8 positions matching TRBD1. J was trimmed by 8 bases and V by 4 bases; bases with no gene match: 10. Germline V CDR1 and CDR2: SGHDT, YYEEEE. This CDR3 spans 14 amino acids. Here the CDR3 DNA reads TGTGCCAGCAGCGCCTTACAGGGGGTGGAGGGCTACACCTTC. The encoded protein is CASSALQGVEGYTF.

The chain carries TRBV28 and TRBJ2-5; 9 bases match TRBD1. TRBJ2-7 explains the end of the DNA better; the J call may be wrong. The CDR3 runs to 15 residues. Germline CDR1 and CDR2: MDHEN and SYDVKM. The CDR3 DNA reads as TGTGCCAGCAGTACATCGACAGGGGGCTCCTACGAGCAGTACTTC. Translation gives CASSTSTGGSYEQYF.

V usage is TRBV5-1 and J usage is TRBJ2-3, with 7 bases fitting TRBD2. Germline V CDR1 and CDR2: SGHRS, YFSETQ. V shed 0 bases and J 0 bases; nucleotides not matched to a gene: 7. The CDR3 length is 17 residues. CDR3 nucleotides: TGCGCCAGCAGCTTGGATGCCACTAGCGAGAGCACAGATACGCAGTATTTT. This encodes CASSLDATSESTDTQYF.

V and J are TRBV7-3 and TRBJ1-1; perhaps TRBD1 as D (5 bases). Trimming cost V 5 bases and J 7 bases, with 11 bases left between them. This CDR3 contains 12 residues. CDR1 is SGHTA, CDR2 FQGTGA, per germline. The CDR3, as DNA: TGTGCCAGCAGCCTACTGGGGGGTGAAGCTTTCTTT. Protein product: CASSLLGGEAFF.

The chain has TRBV10-1 and TRBJ2-1; 7 bases map to TRBD2. Germline trimming cut 9 bases from V and 7 bases from J; bases unmatched to any gene: 21. Germline assignment: CDR1 WNHNN and CDR2 SYGVQD (reference sequence). CDR3 size: 17 residues. For the CDR3, the DNA is TGCGCCAGGGCCCACCCCCATCTAGCGGATCTAGATAATGAGCAGTTCTTC. This codes for CARAHPHLADLDNEQFF.

This chain connects TRBV18 to TRBJ2-4; 9 positions match TRBD1. The V gene end was trimmed by 3 bases and the J gene end by 6 bases; junction bases not matched to a gene: 6. This CDR3 has 15 amino acids. Looked up from germline, CDR1 is KGHSH and CDR2 is LQKENI. The CDR3 region is CASSPPGTGSNIQYF. The CDR3 region has the DNA TGTGCCAGCTCACCTCCCGGGACAGGGTCAAACATTCAGTACTTC.

The chain couples TRBV9 to TRBJ1-4; TRBD1 agrees at 7 bases. V shed 3 bases and J 0 bases; nucleotides not matched to a gene: 11. The CDR3 consists of 18 residues. Germline CDR1 SGDLS, CDR2 YYNGEE. The CDR3 DNA reads TGTGCCAGCAGCGCCTACAGGGGACGAGGTGCAACTAATGAAAAACTGTTTTTT. This encodes CASSAYRGRGATNEKLFF.

The chain employs TRBV9 and TRBJ2-2; D is undetermined. Germline-derived CDR1 and CDR2 are SGDLS and YYNGEE. V shed 0 bases and J shed 4 bases, with 4 bases lying between them. The CDR3 spans 13 residues. The CDR3 DNA follows: TGTGCCAGCAGCGTAGCGGGCACCGGGGAGCTGTTTTTT. Translated, it gives CASSVAGTGELFF.

The chain combines TRBV6-5 with TRBJ1-2; D is ambiguous. This CDR3 region has 14 residues. Germline loops: CDR1 MNHEY, CDR2 SVGAGI. Trimming cost V 6 bases and J 2 bases, with 13 bases left between them. The DNA of the CDR3 is TGTGCCAGCAGAGGGATCGGAGGAAACTATGGCTACACCTTC. This codes for CASRGIGGNYGYTF.

This clone was found once. Other DNA sequences in the same sample also yield this CDR3. The chain links TRBV10-3 to TRBJ2-7, with D perhaps matching TRBD1 (5 bases). Trimming pared 6 bases from V and 3 bases from J, leaving 6 bases between. Germline-derived CDR1 and CDR2 are ENHRY and SYGVKD. CDR3 length equals 11 residues. In DNA form, the CDR3 reads TGTGCCATCAGCGACAGCTACGAGCAGTACTTC. Protein product: CAISDSYEQYF.

V and J are TRBV2 and TRBJ2-1; the D is unclear. Trimming took off 5 bases at V and 0 bases at J, with 20 bases between the two ends. The germline CDR1 and CDR2 sequences are SNHLY and FYNNEI. The CDR3 runs to 18 residues. CDR3 loop: CASSLTEHPNSSYNEQFF. The CDR3 DNA is TGTGCCAGCAGTCTTACAGAACACCCTAATTCCTCCTACAATGAGCAGTTCTTC.

CDR3 nucleotide sequence: TGCGCCAGCAGCCAAGAAGGGACAGGGGTATCCCACGAGCAGTACTTC. Translated, it gives CASSQEGTGVSHEQYF. The rearrangement uses TRBV4-1 and TRBJ2-7; TRBD1 matches at 10 bases. The germline V gene has CDR1 MGHRA and CDR2 YSYEKL. The CDR3 extends over 16 amino acids. V lost 0 bases to trimming and J lost 5 bases; unmatched junction nucleotides: 7.

J is TRBJ1-2 and V is TRBV7-6, with TRBD1 matching over 8 bases. The germline V gene encodes CDR1 SGHVS and CDR2 FNYEAQ. V trimming: 5 bases; J trimming: 2 bases; junction bases outside the gene matches: 10. This CDR3 is built from 16 residues. CDR3 in DNA: TGTGCCAGCAGCCCGCATCCGACAGGGGCCAACTATGGCTACACCTTC. Translating it yields CASSPHPTGANYGYTF.